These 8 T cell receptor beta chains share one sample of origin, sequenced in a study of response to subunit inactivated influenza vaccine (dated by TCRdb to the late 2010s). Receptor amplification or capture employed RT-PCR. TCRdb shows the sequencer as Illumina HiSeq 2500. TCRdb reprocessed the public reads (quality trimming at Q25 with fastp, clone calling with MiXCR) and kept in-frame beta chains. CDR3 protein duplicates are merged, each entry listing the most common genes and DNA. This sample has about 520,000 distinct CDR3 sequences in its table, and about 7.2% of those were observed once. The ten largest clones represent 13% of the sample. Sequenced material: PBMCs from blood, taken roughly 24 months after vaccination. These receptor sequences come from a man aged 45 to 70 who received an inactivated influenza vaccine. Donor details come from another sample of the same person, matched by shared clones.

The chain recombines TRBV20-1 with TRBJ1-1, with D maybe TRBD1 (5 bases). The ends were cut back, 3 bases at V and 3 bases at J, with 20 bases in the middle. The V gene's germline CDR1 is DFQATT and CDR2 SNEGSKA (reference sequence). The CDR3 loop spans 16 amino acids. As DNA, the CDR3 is TGCAGTGCTAGTTCCCCCGGGACTCCCGGCTACACTGAAGCTTTCTTT. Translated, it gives CSASSPGTPGYTEAFF.

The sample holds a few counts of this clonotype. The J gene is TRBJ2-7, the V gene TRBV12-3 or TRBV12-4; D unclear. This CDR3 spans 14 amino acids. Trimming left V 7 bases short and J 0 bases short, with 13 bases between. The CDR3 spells CASTFYKGSYEQYF. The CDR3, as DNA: TGTGCCAGCACGTTTTACAAGGGCTCCTACGAGCAGTACTTC.

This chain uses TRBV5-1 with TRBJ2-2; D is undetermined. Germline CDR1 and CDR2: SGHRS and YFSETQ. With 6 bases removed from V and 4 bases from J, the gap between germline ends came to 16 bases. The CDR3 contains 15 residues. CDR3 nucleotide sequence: TGCGCCAGCACTGACTCCCCATGGGGCACCGGGGAGCTGTTTTTT. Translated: CASTDSPWGTGELFF. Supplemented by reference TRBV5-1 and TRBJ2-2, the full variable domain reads KAGVTQTPRYLIKTRGQQVTLSCSPISGHRSVSWYQQTPGQGLQFLFEYFSETQRNKGNFPGRFSGRQFSNSRSEMNVSTLELGDSALYLCASTDSPWGTGELFFGEGSRLTVL.

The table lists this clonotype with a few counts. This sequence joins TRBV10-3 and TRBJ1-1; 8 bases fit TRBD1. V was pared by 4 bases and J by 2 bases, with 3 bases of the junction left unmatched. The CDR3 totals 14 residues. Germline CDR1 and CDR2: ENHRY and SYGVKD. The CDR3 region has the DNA TGTGCCATCAGTGGAGGGACAGGAAACACTGAAGCTTTCTTT. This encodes CAISGGTGNTEAFF.

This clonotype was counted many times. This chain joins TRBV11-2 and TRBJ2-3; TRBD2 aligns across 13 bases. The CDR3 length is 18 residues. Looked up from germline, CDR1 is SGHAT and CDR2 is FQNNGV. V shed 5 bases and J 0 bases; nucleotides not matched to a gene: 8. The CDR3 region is CASSRTSGGYLSTDTQYF. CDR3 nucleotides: TGTGCCAGCAGCCGGACTAGCGGGGGTTACCTTAGCACAGATACGCAGTATTTT.

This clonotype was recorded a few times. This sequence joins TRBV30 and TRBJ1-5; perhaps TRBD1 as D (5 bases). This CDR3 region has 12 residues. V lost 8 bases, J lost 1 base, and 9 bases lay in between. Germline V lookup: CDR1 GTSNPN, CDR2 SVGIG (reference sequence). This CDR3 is CALGGSNQPQHF. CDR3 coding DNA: TGTGCCCTGGGGGGAAGCAATCAGCCCCAGCATTTT.

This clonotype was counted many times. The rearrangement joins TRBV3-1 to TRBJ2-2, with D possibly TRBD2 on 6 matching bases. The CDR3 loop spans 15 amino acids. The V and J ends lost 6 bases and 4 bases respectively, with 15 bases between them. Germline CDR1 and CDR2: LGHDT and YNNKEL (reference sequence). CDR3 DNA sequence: TGTGCCAGCAGTACCGGGACTCTCGGCACCGGGGAGCTGTTTTTT. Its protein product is CASSTGTLGTGELFF.

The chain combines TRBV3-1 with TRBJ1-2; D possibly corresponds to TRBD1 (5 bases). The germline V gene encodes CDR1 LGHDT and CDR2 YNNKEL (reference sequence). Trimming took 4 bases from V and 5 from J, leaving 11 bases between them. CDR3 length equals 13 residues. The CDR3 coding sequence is TGTGCCAGCAGCCGGGACGCCGTGTATGGCTACACCTTC. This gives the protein CASSRDAVYGYTF.